The 24 T cell receptor beta chains listed next were all sequenced from one sample in a study of cytomegalovirus exposure and HLA in healthy donors. PCR involved 60 Vbeta and 13 Jbeta primers. Profiled with immunoSEQ multiplex PCR; TCRdb holds only in-frame clones, not every one. Counted here are approximately 100,000 clones, roughly 86% occurring once; the ten biggest clones make up 9% to 9.5%. Source material: PBMCs. Receptors were obtained from a man younger than 45 in good health and CMV-seropositive.

The chain recombines TRBV6-1 with TRBJ1-1; no definite D call. Germline CDR1 is MNHNS and CDR2 is SASEGT. The CDR3 is made up of 14 amino acids. The germline V and J ends were trimmed by 6 bases and 6 bases, with 17 bases remaining between them. CDR3 nucleotide sequence: TGTGCCAGCAGGGAGGACGGACGAGGACCTGAAGCTTTCTTT. Amino acids: CASREDGRGPEAFF.

V usage is TRBV7-9 and J usage is TRBJ2-1; TRBD2 agrees at 8 bases. The CDR3 totals 16 residues. Germline V gene data show CDR1 as SEHNR and CDR2 as FQNEAQ (reference sequence). The V gene end was trimmed by 1 base and the J gene end by 10 bases; junction bases not matched to a gene: 12. The CDR3 loop reads CASSLVRGGSSLEQFF. As DNA, the CDR3 is TGTGCCAGCAGCTTAGTACGGGGGGGATCGTCTTTGGAGCAGTTCTTC.

This chain links TRBV28 with TRBJ1-5; no firm D call. The CDR3 has 14 residues. Germline assignment: CDR1 MDHEN and CDR2 SYDVKM. V shed 2 bases and J shed 4 bases, with 9 bases lying between them. For the CDR3, the DNA is TGTGCCAGCAGTTTAACGCAGAAAAATCAGCCCCAGCATTTT. It specifies CASSLTQKNQPQHF.

J is TRBJ1-4 and V is TRBV5-4; 9 nucleotides line up with TRBD1. The CDR3 has 14 residues. Germline V CDR1 and CDR2: SGHNT, YYREEE (reference sequence). V gave up 4 bases and J gave up 8 bases; unmatched junction bases: 6. CDR3 residues: CASSPGQGEEKLFF. The CDR3 region has the DNA TGTGCCAGCAGCCCGGGACAGGGAGAGGAAAAACTGTTTTTT.

The V gene is TRBV5-4, the J gene TRBJ2-7; 11 nucleotides line up with TRBD2. The CDR3 is 15 amino acids. Germline V lookup: CDR1 SGHNT, CDR2 YYREEE (reference sequence). V lost 5 bases and J lost 3; bases outside the gene matches: 7. CDR3 DNA sequence: TGTGCCAGCAGACCCGGACTAGCGGGTATCTACGAGCAGTACTTC. Translation: CASRPGLAGIYEQYF. The full variable domain, its missing parts supplied by reference TRBV5-4 and TRBJ2-7, is ETGVTQSPTHLIKTRGQQVTLRCSSQSGHNTVSWYQQALGQGPQFIFQYYREEENGRGNFPPRFSGLQFPNYSSELNVNALELDDSALYLCASRPGLAGIYEQYFGPGTRLTVT.

The gene calls are TRBV6-5 and TRBJ1-5; D not certain. Germline CDR1 and CDR2: MNHEY and SVGAGI. The V gene lost 2 bases and the J gene lost 3 bases, with 8 bases spanning the gap. The CDR3 covers 14 residues. CDR3 in DNA: TGTGCCAGCAGTTACAGTTCGGTCAATCAGCCCCAGCATTTT. Translated: CASSYSSVNQPQHF.

CDR3 DNA sequence: TGCGCCAGCAGCCAAGGCGGGCATCTAAGGATTAATGAGCAGTTCTTC. Translated: CASSQGGHLRINEQFF. The J gene is TRBJ2-1, the V gene TRBV4-1; a weak D match, TRBD2 (5 bases). The CDR3 is 16 residues long. Deletions cut 1 base from V and 7 bases from J, with 17 bases between. Germline CDR1 is MGHRA and CDR2 is YSYEKL.

The V gene is TRBV19, the J gene TRBJ2-5; 11 bases match TRBD1. The junction had 8 bases not matched to a gene; V was cut back by 6 bases and J by 5 bases. The germline V gene encodes CDR1 LNHDA and CDR2 SQIVND (reference sequence). The CDR3 is 15 amino acids. The CDR3 DNA is TGTGCCAGTAGCAGAGGGACAGGGGGTTGGGAGACCCAGTACTTC. Amino acid sequence: CASSRGTGGWETQYF.

The count of this clone is one. The chain uses TRBV4-1 and TRBJ2-1; D ambiguous. Germline lookup yields CDR1 MGHRA and CDR2 YSYEKL. The CDR3 consists of 18 residues. Trimming left V 1 base short and J 5 bases short, with 21 bases between. CDR3 nucleotide sequence: TGCGCCAGCAGCCAAGTTGCAGGCGCCCAACAATTAGACAATGAGCAGTTCTTC. It specifies CASSQVAGAQQLDNEQFF.

This clone occurred once. The chain carries TRBV13 and TRBJ2-3; D might be TRBD2 (6 bases). CDR3 size: 16 residues. V gave up 1 base and J gave up 0 bases, with 11 bases separating them. The V gene's germline CDR1 is PRHDT and CDR2 FYEKMQ (reference sequence). Here the CDR3 reads CASSLASGTSTDTQYF. CDR3 bases: TGTGCCAGCAGCTTAGCGTCAGGGACTAGCACAGATACGCAGTATTTT.

CDR3 sequence reads: CSVEGLAGAGYEQYF. The CDR3 coding sequence is TGCAGCGTTGAAGGACTAGCGGGAGCTGGCTACGAGCAGTACTTC. The J gene is TRBJ2-7, the V gene TRBV29-1; 12 nucleotides match TRBD2. CDR3 length: 15 residues. V shed 1 base and J 3 bases; nucleotides not matched to a gene: 4. CDR1 and CDR2 from the germline V gene are SQVTM and ANQGSEA.

The chain is built from TRBV28 and TRBJ2-1; 14 bases are a match to TRBD2. V dropped 1 base and J dropped 6; count of bases not matched to a gene: 5. In germline, CDR1 is MDHEN, CDR2 SYDVKM. This CDR3 comprises 17 residues. CDR3 in amino acids: CASSLSPGTSGSNEQFF. The CDR3 coding sequence is TGTGCCAGCAGTTTATCCCCCGGGACTAGCGGGAGCAATGAGCAGTTCTTC. Variable domain in full (rest from reference TRBV28 and TRBJ2-1): DVKVTQSSRYLVKRTGEKVFLECVQDMDHENMFWYRQDPGLGLRLIYFSYDVKMKEKGDIPEGYSVSREKKERFSLILESASTNQTSMYLCASSLSPGTSGSNEQFFGPGTRLTVL.

This clone appeared a single time. The genes are TRBV7-9 and TRBJ1-4; D perhaps matches TRBD1 (5 bases). The CDR3 loop spans 14 amino acids. The V and J ends lost 5 bases and 6 bases respectively, with 13 bases between them. The germline V gene encodes CDR1 SEHNR and CDR2 FQNEAQ (reference sequence). The CDR3 spells CASSPGTGYEKLFF. CDR3 DNA: TGTGCCAGCAGCCCCGGGACTGGGTATGAAAAACTGTTTTTT.

The chain carries TRBV7-6 and TRBJ2-1; 8 bases agree with TRBD2. After removal of 1 base from V and 9 bases from J, the junction contained 11 bases not matched to a gene. The CDR3 consists of 16 residues. In germline, CDR1 is SGHVS, CDR2 FNYEAQ. The CDR3 sequence is CASSLVSTSDRIEQFF. CDR3 nucleotide sequence: TGTGCCAGCAGCTTAGTTTCGACTAGCGATAGGATTGAGCAGTTCTTC.

This chain connects TRBV18 to TRBJ2-5; TRBD2 matches at 7 bases. V lost 5 bases and J lost 2; bases outside the gene matches: 11. The germline V gene encodes CDR1 KGHSH and CDR2 LQKENI. The CDR3 has 16 residues. For the CDR3, the DNA is TGTGCCAGCTCAAATAGGCGAGCGGGATTACAAGAGACCCAGTACTTC. This encodes CASSNRRAGLQETQYF. Full variable domain (rest looked up from reference TRBV18 and TRBJ2-5): NAGVMQNPRHLVRRRGQEARLRCSPMKGHSHVYWYRQLPEEGLKFMVYLQKENIIDESGMPKERFSAEFPKEGPSILRIQQVVRGDSAAYFCASSNRRAGLQETQYFGPGTRLLVL.

The J gene is TRBJ2-7, the V gene TRBV27; 10 bases line up with TRBD2. This CDR3 region has 15 residues. V was pared by 5 bases and J by 3 bases, with 7 bases of the junction left unmatched. Germline values: CDR1 MNHEY, CDR2 SMNVEV (reference sequence). This CDR3 reads CASSPSIAGGYEQYF. Written as DNA, the CDR3 is TGTGCCAGCAGTCCGTCAATAGCGGGAGGCTACGAGCAGTACTTC.

This chain connects TRBV5-4 to TRBJ2-2, with 8 positions matching TRBD1. The CDR3 contains 14 residues. Germline CDR1 and CDR2: SGHNT and YYREEE (reference sequence). With 4 bases clipped from V and 5 bases from J, the junction kept 4 bases outside the gene matches. CDR3 nucleotides: TGTGCCAGCAGCAAACAGGGGGTTACCGGGGAGCTGTTTTTT. This codes for CASSKQGVTGELFF.

The rearrangement joins TRBV5-1 to TRBJ1-1; a weak D match, TRBD1 (6 bases). V lost 4 bases, J lost 0 bases, and 13 bases lay in between. Germline CDR1 SGHRS, CDR2 YFSETQ. The CDR3 is made up of 15 amino acids. CDR3 DNA sequence: TGCGCCAGCAGCGCCGCCAGGGGACTGAACACTGAAGCTTTCTTT. It is translated as CASSAARGLNTEAFF.

J is TRBJ2-5 and V is TRBV6-1; possibly TRBD1 for D (6 bases). Gene TRBJ2-7 matches the end of the DNA better, so the J call may be wrong. The CDR3 consists of 13 residues. CDR1 is MNHNS and CDR2 is SASEGT in the germline V gene. The DNA for the CDR3 is TGTGCCAGCAGTGACAGGACAGTCTACGAGCAGTACTTC. This codes for CASSDRTVYEQYF.

Notes on this clone: Distinct nucleotide sequences in the sample also encode this CDR3. The chain recombines TRBV6-5 with TRBJ2-7; D may be TRBD1 (5 bases). The CDR3 has 12 residues. Trimming left V 8 bases short and J 0 bases short, with 8 bases between. Germline CDR1 and CDR2: MNHEY and SVGAGI. CDR3 sequence reads: CASQGGSYEQYF. CDR3 sequence (DNA): TGTGCCAGCCAGGGTGGCTCCTACGAGCAGTACTTC.

Remarks on this clone: The junction departs from the called germline gene at one end, perhaps through a read error. The J gene is TRBJ2-5, the V gene TRBV2, with TRBD1 as a possible D gene (6 bases). Germline CDR1 SNHLY, CDR2 FYNNEI. This CDR3 is built from 14 residues. The CDR3 protein is CASRTDRYEETRYF. CDR3 bases: TGTGCCAGCAGAACCGACAGGTACGAAGAGACCCGGTACTTC.

This clone has a handful of counts. The rearrangement uses TRBV13 and TRBJ2-7; 14 bases fit TRBD2. J gave up 4 bases and V 4 bases, and 3 bases lay outside the gene matches. This CDR3 is built from 15 residues. Germline CDR1 reads PRHDT; CDR2 reads FYEKMQ (reference sequence). The CDR3 region is CASSSGLAGGYEQYF. In DNA, the CDR3 is TGTGCCAGCAGCTCCGGACTAGCGGGAGGTTACGAGCAGTACTTC. The whole variable domain, filled in from reference TRBV13 and TRBJ2-7, reads AAGVIQSPRHLIKEKRETATLKCYPIPRHDTVYWYQQGPGQDPQFLISFYEKMQSDKGSIPDRFSAQQFSDYHSELNMSSLELGDSALYFCASSSGLAGGYEQYFGPGTRLTVT.

J is TRBJ1-4 and V is TRBV7-9; a weak D match, TRBD1 (5 bases). The length of the CDR3 is 15 residues. The germline V and J ends were trimmed by 5 bases and 0 bases, with 10 bases remaining between them. Germline assignment: CDR1 SEHNR and CDR2 FQNEAQ (reference sequence). The CDR3, as DNA: TGTGCCAGCAGCCGGGTGACAGCAACTAATGAAAAACTGTTTTTT. This translates into CASSRVTATNEKLFF.

The CDR3 coding sequence is TGTGCCAGCAGCTCCTGGACAGGGGGCGGGGAGCTGTTTTTT. Translation: CASSSWTGGGELFF. The rearrangement links TRBV7-9 to TRBJ2-2, with 10 bases identical to TRBD1. Germline-derived CDR1 and CDR2 are SEHNR and FQNEAQ (reference sequence). This CDR3 is built from 14 residues. V lost 4 bases to trimming and J lost 7 bases; unmatched junction nucleotides: 3.